This passage covers 27 T cell receptor beta chains from one sample sequenced in a study of metastatic and nonmetastatic thyroid tumors. TCRdb reanalyzed the PCR reads with MiXCR. The table records 20,000 or so clones, around 10% of them present only once. The entire patient cohort was treatment-naive prior to thyroid surgery. Material for sequencing was blood. The origin of the receptors is a female donor with papillary thyroid cancer or a benign thyroid nodule (not recorded which). Some clones in this sample may be carry-over from other donors' samples.

This clone was detected many times. The rearrangement uses TRBV6-4 and TRBJ2-1; 9 positions agree with TRBD1. The CDR3 is 12 residues long. Germline V gene lookup returns CDR1 MRHNA and CDR2 SNTAGT. The V and J ends lost 4 bases and 13 bases, in that order; junction bases with no gene match: 5. The CDR3 nucleotides are TGTGCCAGCAGTGTAGACAGGGGGATTCAGTTCTTC. Protein product: CASSVDRGIQFF.

This clone was recorded at least ten times. The J gene is TRBJ2-1, the V gene TRBV20-1; 9 nucleotides align to TRBD1. Germline CDR1 and CDR2: DFQATT and SNEGSKA (reference sequence). The J segment lost 4 bases and the V segment lost 0 bases, leaving 4 bases of the junction unmatched. The CDR3 runs to 15 residues. The CDR3 DNA sequence: TGCAGTGCTAGAGAGCCGGGACAGGGATACAATGAGCAGTTCTTC. Translated, it gives CSAREPGQGYNEQFF.

Ten or more counts support this clone. V gene TRBV18 combines with J gene TRBJ2-5; maybe TRBD2 (6 bases). The CDR3 spans 15 residues. V was pared by 8 bases and J by 7 bases, with 23 bases between. Germline V gene data show CDR1 as KGHSH and CDR2 as LQKENI. CDR3: CASRSSALAEGTQYF. Written as DNA, the CDR3 is TGTGCCAGCCGCAGTTCCGCCCTGGCGGAGGGGACCCAGTACTTC.

Ten or more counts support this clone. This chain uses TRBV2 with TRBJ2-5; D tentatively fits TRBD1 or TRBD2 (5 bases each). The germline CDR1 and CDR2 sequences are SNHLY and FYNNEI. With 6 bases removed from V and 5 bases from J, the gap between germline ends came to 19 bases. The CDR3 length is 15 residues. The CDR3 here is CASRPGTLGAETQYF. CDR3 coding DNA: TGTGCCAGCAGGCCCGGGACGCTAGGCGCGGAGACCCAGTACTTC.

By sample share, this clone is medium-sized. The chain is built from TRBV12-3 or TRBV12-4 and TRBJ2-2, with TRBD2 identical over 7 bases. The CDR3 sequence is 15 residues long. Trimming took 3 bases from V and 0 from J; bases not matched to a gene: 1. The CDR3 coding sequence is TGTGCCAGCAGTTTGGGAGGGGCGAACACCGGGGAGCTGTTTTTT. It yields the protein CASSLGGANTGELFF.

This clone showed up many times. This sequence joins TRBV20-1 and TRBJ2-7; no definite D call. Looked up from germline, CDR1 is DFQATT and CDR2 is SNEGSKA (reference sequence). This CDR3 region has 13 residues. Trimming removed 1 base from V and 0 bases from J, with 7 bases in between. CDR3 nucleotide sequence: TGCAGTGCTAGAGTCAGTTACTCCTACGAGCAGTACTTC. Protein sequence: CSARVSYSYEQYF.

This clone occurred many times. The chain is built from TRBV20-1 and TRBJ1-3, with D perhaps matching TRBD1 (5 bases). The germline V gene has CDR1 DFQATT and CDR2 SNEGSKA (reference sequence). The CDR3 length is 13 residues. Trimming stripped 4 bases from V and 2 bases from J, with 9 bases between. The CDR3 region has the DNA TGCAGTGCTATAACAGGCCCTGGAAACACCATATATTTT. Translating it yields CSAITGPGNTIYF.

This clone was seen repeatedly, ten times or more. The chain links TRBV20-1 to TRBJ2-5; possibly TRBD1 for D (5 bases). From germline, CDR1 is DFQATT and CDR2 SNEGSKA (reference sequence). V dropped 0 bases and J dropped 2 bases, with 22 bases sitting between them. The CDR3 has 18 amino acids. DNA for the CDR3: TGCAGTGCTAGAGATGGGTCGTCGAGATCGACAGTACAAGAGACCCAGTACTTC. This gives the protein CSARDGSSRSTVQETQYF.

This clone showed up many times. The V gene is TRBV4-2, the J gene TRBJ2-6, with 9 bases lining up with TRBD1. There are 17 residues in the CDR3. From germline, CDR1 is LGHNA and CDR2 YNFKEQ. With 3 bases clipped from V and 0 bases from J, the junction kept 3 bases outside the gene matches. The CDR3 sequence is CASSHGTGNSGANVLTF. The CDR3 DNA reads TGTGCCAGCAGCCACGGGACAGGGAACTCTGGGGCCAACGTCCTGACTTTC.

This clone showed up many times. This chain uses TRBV5-1 with TRBJ1-1; possibly TRBD1 for D (6 bases). Germline CDR1 is SGHRS and CDR2 is YFSETQ. CDR3 length: 15 amino acids. Between the trimmed V and J ends, which lost 5 bases and 0 bases, there was a span of 14 bases. CDR3 loop: CASRLDRLMNTEAFF. In nucleotides, the CDR3 is TGCGCCAGCAGATTAGACAGGCTCATGAACACTGAAGCTTTCTTT.

This clone was recorded at least ten times. V is TRBV20-1 and J is TRBJ2-7; D is possibly TRBD1 (5 bases). Trimming removed 8 bases from V and 2 bases from J, with 19 bases in between. Germline-derived CDR1 and CDR2 are DFQATT and SNEGSKA (reference sequence). This CDR3 region has 14 residues. CDR3 DNA sequence: TGCAGTATCCCCGGGTTTGACAGCACCTACGAGCAGTACTTC. Protein product: CSIPGFDSTYEQYF.

This clone was seen many times. J is TRBJ2-1 and V is TRBV30, with a weak D call TRBD1 (6 bases). V was clipped by 0 bases and J by 6 bases, with 12 bases between them. Germline assignment: CDR1 GTSNPN and CDR2 SVGIG (reference sequence). The CDR3 runs 14 residues. The CDR3 protein is CAWSVTMTGNEQFF. DNA for the CDR3: TGTGCCTGGAGTGTAACCATGACAGGCAATGAGCAGTTCTTC.

This clone was seen at least ten times. The rearrangement joins TRBV7-2 to TRBJ1-1, with 8 nucleotides matching TRBD1. The CDR3 sequence is 15 residues long. Germline CDR1 SGHTA, CDR2 FQGNSA. With 5 bases clipped from V and 0 bases from J, the junction kept 5 bases outside the gene matches. CDR3 sequence reads: CASSPRQGMNTEAFF. Here the CDR3 DNA reads TGTGCCAGCAGCCCTAGACAGGGGATGAACACTGAAGCTTTCTTT.

This clone has a count of ten or more. V gene TRBV13 combines with J gene TRBJ2-2, with 8 nucleotides matching TRBD1. This CDR3 spans 20 amino acids. The germline CDR1 and CDR2 sequences are PRHDT and FYEKMQ (reference sequence). The V gene end was trimmed by 3 bases and the J gene end by 2 bases; junction bases not matched to a gene: 17. The CDR3 protein is CASSFIRDRLRSVNTGELFF. CDR3 DNA: TGTGCCAGCAGCTTCATACGGGACAGGCTTCGGAGCGTAAACACCGGGGAGCTGTTTTTT.

This clone was found a few times. Distinct nucleotide sequences in the sample also encode this CDR3. The genes are TRBV6-1 and TRBJ2-3; the match to TRBD1 covers 7 bases. The CDR3 extends over 15 amino acids. Germline V CDR1 and CDR2: MNHNS, SASEGT. With V trimmed by 7 bases and J by 6 bases, 13 bases remained unmatched. The DNA of the CDR3 is TGTGCCAGCAAAAAGGACAGGAAAAGAATCGATACGCAGTATTTT. Residues: CASKKDRKRIDTQYF.

This clone was counted many times. The rearrangement links TRBV20-1 to TRBJ1-5; D may be TRBD1 (5 bases). This CDR3 region has 12 residues. Germline lookup yields CDR1 DFQATT and CDR2 SNEGSKA (reference sequence). CDR3 sequence (DNA): TGCACCTGGGGGGGAAGGGTTCAGCCCCAGCATTTT. Residues: CTWGGRVQPQHF.

In regard to this clone: A much larger clone sits a single nucleotide away, making a read error possible. V is TRBV20-1 and J is TRBJ2-5, with unresolved D. V was shortened by 3 bases and J by 1 base, with 9 bases between the two germline ends. CDR3 length equals 13 residues. CDR1 and CDR2 from the germline V gene are DFQATT and SNEGSKA (reference sequence). The CDR3 nucleotides are TGCAGTGCTAGCGTGAGGTTCCAAGAGACCCAGTACTTC. Its translation is CSASVRFQETQYF.

This clone qualifies as medium-sized. The J gene is TRBJ2-3, the V gene TRBV6-2 or TRBV6-3; D gene uncertain. Trimming stripped 2 bases from V and 6 bases from J, with 6 bases between. The CDR3 covers 12 residues. Germline V gene data show CDR1 as MNHEY and CDR2 as SVGEGT. The chain's CDR3 is CASSYQSDTQYF. Here the CDR3 DNA reads TGTGCCAGCAGTTACCAGTCGGATACGCAGTATTTT.

This clone showed up just a few times. This clone may be a read error of a much larger clone one base away. This chain connects TRBV29-1 to TRBJ2-7, with D possibly matching TRBD1 (5 bases). The germline V and J ends were trimmed by 3 bases and 3 bases, with 12 bases remaining between them. This CDR3 is built from 13 residues. Germline V gene data show CDR1 as SQVTM and CDR2 as ANQGSEA. The CDR3: CSVDVSRGYEQYF. DNA for the CDR3: TGCAGCGTTGATGTTTCTAGGGGCTACGAGCAGTACTTC.

This clone came up many times. The J gene is TRBJ2-3, the V gene TRBV7-9; D is unclear. V gave up 3 bases and J gave up 0 bases, with 7 bases separating them. Germline lookup yields CDR1 SEHNR and CDR2 FQNEAQ (reference sequence). CDR3 length: 14 residues. This CDR3 reads CASSFGESTDTQYF. The CDR3 nucleotides are TGTGCCAGCAGCTTCGGTGAGAGCACAGATACGCAGTATTTT. The full variable domain, rest sourced from reference TRBV7-9 and TRBJ2-3, is DTGVSQNPRHKITKRGQNVTFRCDPISEHNRLYWYRQTLGQGPEFLTYFQNEAQLEKSRLLSDRFSAERPKGSFSTLEIQRTEQGDSAMYLCASSFGESTDTQYFGPGTRLTVL.

This clone is classed as medium-sized (0.01 to 0.1%). V is TRBV6-4 and J is TRBJ2-2; the match to TRBD1 covers 7 bases. Germline V lookup: CDR1 MRHNA, CDR2 SNTAGT. CDR3 length: 14 residues. With 0 bases clipped from V and 6 bases from J, the junction kept 1 base outside the gene matches. The CDR3 sequence is CASSDSGGAGELFF. The CDR3 DNA reads TGTGCCAGCAGTGACTCAGGGGGCGCCGGGGAGCTGTTTTTT.

This clone was found many times. V and J are TRBV15 and TRBJ2-7, with no clear D. This CDR3 spans 15 amino acids. Trimming stripped 0 bases from V and 3 bases from J, with 12 bases between. CDR1 is LNHNV, CDR2 YYDKDF, per germline (reference sequence). The DNA of the CDR3 is TGTGCCACCAGCAGAGATATCGCACGGAGCTACGAGCAGTACTTC. Its protein is CATSRDIARSYEQYF.

The table lists this clone with many counts. The chain joins TRBV10-2 to TRBJ1-5; D ambiguous. Germline lookup yields CDR1 WSHSY and CDR2 SAAADI. V gave up 7 bases and J gave up 6 bases, with 16 bases separating them. The CDR3 spans 14 residues. The CDR3 DNA reads as TGCGCCAGCACCCCGGGGAGGTGGGGTCAGCCCCAGCATTTT. The encoded protein is CASTPGRWGQPQHF.

This CDR3 reads CATSRDLDRVVQDYGYTF. The DNA of the CDR3 is TGTGCCACCAGCAGAGATTTAGACAGGGTAGTTCAGGACTATGGCTACACCTTC. The V and J genes are TRBV15 and TRBJ1-2; the match to TRBD1 covers 7 bases. Looked up from germline, CDR1 is LNHNV and CDR2 is YYDKDF (reference sequence). The CDR3 is made up of 18 amino acids. With 0 bases clipped from V and 3 bases from J, the junction kept 13 bases outside the gene matches.

This clone was observed at least ten times. The gene calls are TRBV5-8 and TRBJ1-2, with D unclear. Trimming removed 2 bases from V and 2 bases from J, with 7 bases in between. CDR3 length equals 13 residues. Germline CDR1 reads SGHTS; CDR2 reads YDEGEE. In nucleotides, the CDR3 is TGTGCCAGCAGCTTTTCGATGAACTATGGCTACACCTTC. It codes for CASSFSMNYGYTF.

The chain carries TRBV5-1 and TRBJ2-4, with 9 bases identical to TRBD2. There are 15 residues in the CDR3. V was pared by 0 bases and J by 5 bases, with 3 bases of the junction left unmatched. In germline, CDR1 is SGHRS, CDR2 YFSETQ. The CDR3 coding sequence is TGCGCCAGCAGCTTGGGCGGGGGGGTTCAAAACATTCAGTACTTC. Protein sequence: CASSLGGGVQNIQYF.

At least ten counts were recorded for this clone. The chain employs TRBV10-3 and TRBJ2-7; D might be TRBD2 (7 bases). Per the germline V gene, CDR1 is ENHRY and CDR2 is SYGVKD. V was pared by 4 bases and J by 7 bases, with 17 bases between. This CDR3 is 14 amino acids long. The CDR3 region is CAISVGGGGGEQYF. For the CDR3, the DNA is TGTGCCATCAGTGTAGGAGGGGGGGGGGGTGAGCAGTACTTC.